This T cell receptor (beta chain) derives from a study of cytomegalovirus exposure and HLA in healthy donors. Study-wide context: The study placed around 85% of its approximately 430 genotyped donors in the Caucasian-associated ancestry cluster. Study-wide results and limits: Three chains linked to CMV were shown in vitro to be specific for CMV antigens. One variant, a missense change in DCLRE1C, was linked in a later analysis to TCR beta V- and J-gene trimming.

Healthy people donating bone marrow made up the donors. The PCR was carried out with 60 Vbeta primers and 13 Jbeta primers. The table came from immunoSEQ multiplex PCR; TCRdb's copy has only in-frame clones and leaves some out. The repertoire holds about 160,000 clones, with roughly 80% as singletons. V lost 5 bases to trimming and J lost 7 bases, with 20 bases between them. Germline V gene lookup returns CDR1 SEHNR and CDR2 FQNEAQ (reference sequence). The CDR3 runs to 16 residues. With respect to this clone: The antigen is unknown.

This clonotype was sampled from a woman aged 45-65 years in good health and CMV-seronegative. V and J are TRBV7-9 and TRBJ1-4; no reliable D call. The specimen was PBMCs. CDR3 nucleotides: TGTGCCAGCAGCCTACCTCGCGGGAGAGAACGTGAAAAACTGTTTTTT. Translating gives CASSLPRGREREKLFF.